A selection of T cell receptor beta chains follows, all from one sample in a study of regulatory T cells in long-lasting Graves disease. Each CDR3 protein gets one entry after TCRdb re-called the multiplex PCR reads with MiXCR. This table has 420,000 or so distinct CDR3 sequences, 20% to 25% appearing once. The sequencing used peripheral blood mononuclear cells (PBMCs), collected when the disease was refractory, from a patient treated with antithyroid drugs. The receptors were sampled from a female donor with Graves disease. Both conserved end residues are part of each CDR3.

V | length | CDR3
TRBV6-2/TRBV6-3 | 14 | CASSPGQGYDEQFF
TRBV30 | 16 | CAWSGLGDRPTGELFF
TRBV7-2 | 15 | CASSSGRGRENIQYF
TRBV28 | 15 | CASSYRDRGRGGYTF
TRBV27 | 16 | CASSLNPGPGPYEQYF
TRBV9 | 14 | CASRRGTDIFGYTF
TRBV11-2 | 15 | CASSQGQPSNSPLHF
TRBV6-1 | 18 | CASSQSPLRVDTRTEAFF
TRBV6-5 | 13 | CASSYRLHTEAFF
TRBV28 | 16 | CASRAGQGLSNQPQHF
TRBV14 | 16 | CASSQAGLVGTYEQYF
TRBV12-3/TRBV12-4 | 13 | CASNDRGGETQYF
TRBV11-1 | 14 | CASSLATGTGELFF
TRBV20-1 | 15 | CSARADPDGGPGYTF
TRBV2 | 15 | CASGGTSGSENEQFF
TRBV19 | 15 | CASSIRDRAINEQFF
TRBV7-2 | 15 | CASSLGGGSGNTIYF
TRBV27 | 13 | CAGRTALNYGYTF